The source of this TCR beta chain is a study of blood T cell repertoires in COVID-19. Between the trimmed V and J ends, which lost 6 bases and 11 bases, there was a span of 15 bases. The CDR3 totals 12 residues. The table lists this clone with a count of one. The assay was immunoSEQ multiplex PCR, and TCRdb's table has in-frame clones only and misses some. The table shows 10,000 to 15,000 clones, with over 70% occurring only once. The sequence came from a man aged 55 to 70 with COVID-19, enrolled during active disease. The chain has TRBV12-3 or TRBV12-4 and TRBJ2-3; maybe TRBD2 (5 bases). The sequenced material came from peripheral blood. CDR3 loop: CASSLYGEGQYF. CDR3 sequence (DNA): TGTGCCAGCAGCCTATACGGGGAAGGGCAGTATTTT.